This passage covers 11 T cell receptor beta chains from one sample sequenced in a study of blood T cell repertoires in COVID-19. The table came from immunoSEQ multiplex PCR; TCRdb's copy has only in-frame clones and leaves some out. The repertoire holds under 250,000 clones, about 87% seen once, with 2.5% to 3% in the top ten. Sequencing was carried out using PBMCs or T cells enriched from blood (not recorded which). The receptors were sampled from a woman between 25 and 40 years old with acute COVID-19.

This chain links TRBV27 with TRBJ1-1, with 9 bases aligning to TRBD1. The V gene's germline CDR1 is MNHEY and CDR2 SMNVEV (reference sequence). V lost 0 bases, J lost 8 bases, and 4 bases stayed unmatched. The CDR3 runs 14 residues. The CDR3 protein is CASSLSGTGFEAFF. CDR3 sequence (DNA): TGTGCCAGCAGTTTATCAGGGACAGGGTTCGAAGCTTTCTTT.

J is TRBJ2-2 and V is TRBV5-1, with 10 positions matching TRBD1. This CDR3 contains 16 residues. V lost 4 bases to trimming and J lost 2 bases; unmatched junction nucleotides: 5. From germline, CDR1 is SGHRS and CDR2 YFSETQ. The CDR3 region has the DNA TGCGCCAGCAGCGCAGGACAGGGGGACAACACCGGGGAGCTGTTTTTT. This codes for CASSAGQGDNTGELFF.

This chain links TRBV12-3 or TRBV12-4 with TRBJ1-1, with a possible D match to TRBD1 (5 bases). CDR3 length: 13 amino acids. Trimming took off 3 bases at V and 7 bases at J, with 12 bases between the two ends. CDR3 sequence (DNA): TGTGCCAGCAGTTTCCAGGGTAGAATTGAAGCTTTCTTT. This codes for CASSFQGRIEAFF.

The V call is TRBV10-3, the J call TRBJ2-7; D ambiguous. The CDR3 is 15 residues long. CDR1 is ENHRY, CDR2 SYGVKD, per germline. Trimming left V 1 base short and J 0 bases short, with 10 bases between. The DNA for the CDR3 is TGTGCCATCAGTGAGTGGCAGACAAGCTCCTACGAGCAGTACTTC. Translation: CAISEWQTSSYEQYF.

V is TRBV6-5 and J is TRBJ1-1; D might be TRBD1 (5 bases). V lost 0 bases to trimming and J lost 4 bases, with 12 bases between them. Germline CDR1 reads MNHEY; CDR2 reads SVGAGI. The CDR3 loop spans 15 amino acids. CDR3: CASSYSKGLGTEAFF. CDR3 nucleotides: TGTGCCAGCAGTTACTCGAAGGGGTTGGGCACTGAAGCTTTCTTT.

The chain is built from TRBV7-8 and TRBJ2-7; a possible D gene is TRBD2 (5 bases). CDR3 length: 20 residues. V lost 1 base and J 4 bases, leaving 29 bases between the germline ends. Germline V gives CDR1 SGHVS, CDR2 FQNEAQ. The CDR3 reads CASSLVPVSVMGRRRYEQYF. CDR3 in DNA: TGTGCCAGCAGCTTAGTTCCGGTCAGCGTTATGGGCCGGAGGAGGTACGAGCAGTACTTC.

The chain combines TRBV7-9 with TRBJ1-5, with TRBD1 matching 7 bases. The germline CDR1 and CDR2 sequences are SEHNR and FQNEAQ (reference sequence). The V segment lost 4 bases and the J segment 7 bases; nucleotides outside the gene matches: 10. The length of the CDR3 is 15 residues. Written as DNA, the CDR3 is TGTGCCAGCAGCTCGGGGGCAGGGGGTCCCCAGCCCCAGCATTTT. It specifies CASSSGAGGPQPQHF.

About this clone: One end of the junction fails to match germline, which may point to a read error. This chain joins TRBV5-1 and TRBJ2-1; 10 nucleotides match TRBD1. CDR3 length equals 13 residues. CDR1 and CDR2 (germline): SGHRS, YFSETQ. The CDR3 region is CASSSQDRGNKLF. For the CDR3, the DNA is TGCGCCAGCAGCTCACAGGACAGGGGGAATAAGCTCTTC. The complete variable domain, with remaining parts taken from reference TRBV5-1 and TRBJ2-1, reads KAGVTQTPRYLIKTRGQQVTLSCSPISGHRSVSWYQQTPGQGLQFLFEYFSETQRNKGNFPGRFSGRQFSNSRSEMNVSTLELGDSALYLCASSSQDRGNKLFGPGTRLTVL.

J is TRBJ2-1 and V is TRBV5-4; TRBD1 is a possible D gene (6 bases). Between the trimmed V and J ends, which lost 1 base and 10 bases, there was a span of 24 bases. Germline V gives CDR1 SGHNT, CDR2 YYREEE (reference sequence). CDR3 length: 17 amino acids. CDR3 bases: TGTGCCAGCAGCTTGAAAGTGGGGGCCCAGGGAACCGACGAGCAGTTCTTC. Translation gives CASSLKVGAQGTDEQFF.

The J gene is TRBJ2-1, the V gene TRBV4-3; 8 bases match TRBD2. With V trimmed by 3 bases and J by 7 bases, 8 bases remained unmatched. Germline CDR1 is LGHNA and CDR2 is YSLEER. The CDR3 length is 15 residues. CDR3 nucleotides: TGCGCCAGCAGCCATTCTGGGACTAGAATAAATGAGCAGTTCTTC. This sequence encodes CASSHSGTRINEQFF.

The chain combines TRBV10-3 with TRBJ2-2, with 11 bases matching TRBD1. The length of the CDR3 is 17 residues. The germline V gene has CDR1 ENHRY and CDR2 SYGVKD. V gave up 2 bases and J gave up 1 base; unmatched junction bases: 3. The DNA for the CDR3 is TGTGCCATCAGTGAGCCGGGGACAGGGGGGAACACCGGGGAGCTGTTTTTT. As protein: CAISEPGTGGNTGELFF.